This T cell receptor beta chain came from a study of response to subunit inactivated influenza vaccine. V lost 5 bases to trimming and J lost 4 bases, with 6 bases between them. The length of the CDR3 is 12 residues. Notes on the study in general: Authors suggested each seasonal influenza vaccination recruits few new T cells.

Remarks on this clonotype: Its antigen is unknown.

TCRdb reprocessed the RT-PCR reads with MiXCR, giving one entry per CDR3 protein. The sample shows roughly 500,000 distinct CDR3 sequences, 15% to 20% of them seen only once. Here the sequenced sample was CD4+ T cells sorted from PBMCs, taken approximately 25 months after vaccination. The chain combines TRBV12-3 or TRBV12-4 with TRBJ1-5; D remains unclear. This TCR was sampled from a man aged 45 to 70 who received an inactivated influenza vaccine. The DNA for the CDR3 is TGTGCCAGCAGTCCGGGAAATCAGCCCCAGCATTTT. This gives the protein CASSPGNQPQHF.